Listed below are T cell receptor beta chains from one sample, sequenced in a study of siplizumab effects on memory and regulatory T cells. Generated by immunoSEQ multiplex PCR, the TCRdb table keeps only in-frame clones and is missing some. The sample includes some 88,000 clones, approximately 90% of them seen just once. The sequencing sample was made of CD4+ T cells sorted from blood. These receptors all stem from a human donor in good health. The CDR3 runs from the conserved cysteine through the conserved F or W. D genes are given only for firm matches. Some rows mark clone size as missing; the rest say once, few, many or name a class of expanded clone.

TRBJ2-3,-,-,TRBV6-1,CASSSGVSTDTQYF,TGTGCCAGCAGTTCAGGGGTTAGCACAGATACGCAGTATTTT
TRBJ2-7,TRBD2,-,TRBV4-2,CASSQDMGLAAYEQYF,TGTGCCAGCAGCCAAGATATGGGTCTAGCGGCCTACGAGCAGTACTTC
TRBJ2-2,-,-,TRBV10-3,CAIGQNTGELFF,TGTGCCATCGGGCAAAACACCGGGGAGCTGTTTTTT
TRBJ1-2,-,-,TRBV30,CAWSGVGYGYTF,TGTGCCTGGAGTGGGGTGGGCTATGGCTACACCTTC
TRBJ2-1,-,-,TRBV20-1,CSATAYNEQFF,TGCAGTGCTACAGCCTACAATGAGCAGTTCTTC
TRBJ1-2,TRBD1,-,TRBV28,CASSRDRGHANYGYTF,TGTGCCAGCAGTCGGGACAGGGGCCACGCTAACTATGGCTACACCTTC
TRBJ2-7,TRBD2,-,TRBV30,CAWSGLAGYEQYF,TGTGCCTGGAGTGGGCTAGCGGGATACGAGCAGTACTTC
TRBJ2-3,TRBD1,-,TRBV18,CASSRQGASTDTQYF,TGTGCCAGCTCACGACAGGGGGCTAGCACAGATACGCAGTATTTT
TRBJ2-7,TRBD1,-,TRBV6-1,CASRTDRGIEQYF,TGTGCCAGCAGGACGGACAGGGGAATCGAGCAGTACTTC
TRBJ2-1,-,once,TRBV9,CASSGGTPGYEQFF,TGTGCCAGCAGCGGAGGGACTCCGGGCTATGAGCAGTTCTTC
TRBJ1-1,-,-,TRBV5-1,CASGLGVNTEAFF,TGCGCCAGCGGACTGGGGGTGAACACTGAAGCTTTCTTT
TRBJ2-7,TRBD1,-,TRBV15,CATSRGDRGREQYF,TGTGCCACCAGCAGAGGGGACAGGGGGCGCGAGCAGTACTTC
TRBJ2-3,-,-,TRBV15,CATAEDFIHGDTQYF,TGTGCCACCGCGGAGGACTTTATCCATGGCGATACGCAGTATTTT
TRBJ2-7,TRBD2,-,TRBV4-1,CASSQGLAGDSYEQYF,TGCGCCAGCAGCCAGGGACTAGCGGGAGATTCCTACGAGCAGTACTTC
TRBJ2-5,TRBD1,-,TRBV7-7,CASSLGQTKQETQYF,TGTGCTAGCAGCTTGGGACAGACTAAACAAGAGACCCAGTACTTC
TRBJ1-1,TRBD1,few,TRBV7-9,CASSTDRGTAEAFF,TGTGCCAGCAGCACCGACAGGGGTACGGCTGAAGCTTTCTTT
TRBJ2-2,TRBD2,-,TRBV5-1,CASSRGVTGELFF,TGCGCCAGCAGCCGGGGGGTCACCGGGGAGCTGTTTTTT
TRBJ2-7,-,-,TRBV21-1,CASSRVSTSGPYEQYF,TGTGCCAGCAGCAGAGTCTCGACTAGCGGACCGTACGAGCAGTACTTC
TRBJ1-5,TRBD1,-,TRBV2,CASRRDRGNQPQHF,TGTGCCAGCAGGAGGGACAGGGGAAATCAGCCCCAGCATTTT
TRBJ2-2,-,once,TRBV7-3,CASSNRAGELFF,TGTGCCAGCAGCAATCGGGCCGGGGAGCTGTTTTTT
TRBJ1-2,-,-,TRBV5-1,CASSEGRNIYGYTF,TGCGCCAGCAGCGAAGGACGGAATATCTATGGCTACACCTTC
TRBJ2-6,-,-,TRBV9,CASSLRGGLAGANVLTF,TGTGCCAGCAGCCTAAGGGGGGGGTTGGCTGGGGCCAACGTCCTGACTTTC
TRBJ1-2,-,-,TRBV4-2,CASSQGIHYGYTF,TGTGCCAGCAGCCAAGGTATACACTATGGCTACACCTTC
TRBJ2-5,-,-,TRBV11-1,CASSLGRVGETQYF,TGTGCCAGCAGCTTAGGCAGGGTTGGAGAGACCCAGTACTTC
TRBJ2-3,TRBD2,-,TRBV30,CAWSLGLAGADTQYF,TGTGCCTGGAGTCTTGGACTAGCGGGAGCAGATACGCAGTATTTT
TRBJ1-1,-,-,TRBV5-6,CASSAGTSGPEAFF,TGTGCCAGCAGCGCGGGGACTTCTGGCCCTGAAGCTTTCTTT
TRBJ2-7,-,-,TRBV30,CAWSTQGNEQYF,TGTGCCTGGAGTACCCAGGGTAACGAGCAGTACTTC